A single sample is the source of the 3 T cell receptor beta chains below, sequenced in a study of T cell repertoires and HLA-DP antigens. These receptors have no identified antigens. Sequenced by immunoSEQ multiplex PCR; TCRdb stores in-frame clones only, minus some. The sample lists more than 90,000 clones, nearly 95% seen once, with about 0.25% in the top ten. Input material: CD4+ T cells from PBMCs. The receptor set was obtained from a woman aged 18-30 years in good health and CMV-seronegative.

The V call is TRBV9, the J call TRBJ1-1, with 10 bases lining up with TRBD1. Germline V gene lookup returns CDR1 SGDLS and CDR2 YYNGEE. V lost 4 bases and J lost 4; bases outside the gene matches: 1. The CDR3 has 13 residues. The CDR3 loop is CASSRTGGTEAFF. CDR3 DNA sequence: TGTGCCAGCAGCAGGACAGGGGGCACTGAAGCTTTCTTT. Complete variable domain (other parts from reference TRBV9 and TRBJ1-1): DSGVTQTPKHLITATGQRVTLRCSPRSGDLSVYWYQQSLDQGLQFLIQYYNGEERAKGNILERFSAQQFPDLHSELNLSSLELGDSALYFCASSRTGGTEAFFGQGTRLTVV.

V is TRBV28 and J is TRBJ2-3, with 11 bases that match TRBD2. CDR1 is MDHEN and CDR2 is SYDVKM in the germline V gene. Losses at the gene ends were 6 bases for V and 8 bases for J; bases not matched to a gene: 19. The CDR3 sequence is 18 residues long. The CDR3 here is CASSKGGRLAGGPRTQYF. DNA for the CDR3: TGTGCCAGCAGCAAAGGGGGGCGGCTAGCGGGAGGCCCCCGTACGCAGTATTTT. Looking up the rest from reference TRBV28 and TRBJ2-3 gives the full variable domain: DVKVTQSSRYLVKRTGEKVFLECVQDMDHENMFWYRQDPGLGLRLIYFSYDVKMKEKGDIPEGYSVSREKKERFSLILESASTNQTSMYLCASSKGGRLAGGPRTQYFGPGTRLTVL.

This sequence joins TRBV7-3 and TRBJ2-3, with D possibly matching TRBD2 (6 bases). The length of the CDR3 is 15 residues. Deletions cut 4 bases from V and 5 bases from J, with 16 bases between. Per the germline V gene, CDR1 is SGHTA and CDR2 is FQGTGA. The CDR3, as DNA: TGTGCCAGCAGCTCCCAGGGCGGGATTAGAGATACGCAGTATTTT. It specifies CASSSQGGIRDTQYF. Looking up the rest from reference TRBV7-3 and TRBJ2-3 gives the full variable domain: GAGVSQTPSNKVTEKGKYVELRCDPISGHTALYWYRQSLGQGPEFLIYFQGTGAADDSGLPNDRFFAVRPEGSVSTLKIQRTERGDSAVYLCASSSQGGIRDTQYFGPGTRLTVL.